The 8 T cell receptor beta chains below all came from one sample that was sequenced in a study of OX40 agonist ivuxolimab in advanced cancers. Sequencing used immunoSEQ multiplex PCR; TCRdb keeps in-frame clones, though not all of them. Of fewer than 100,000 clones detected, around nine tenths appear once; the ten largest clones hold 10% to 15%. The material sequenced was CD4+ or CD8+ T cells sorted from blood, taken in a trial of the OX40 agonist ivuxolimab. The receptors come from an adult with an advanced solid tumor such as melanoma, head and neck, liver or kidney cancer.

The chain carries TRBV7-9 and TRBJ2-1; D may be TRBD1 or TRBD2 (5 bases each). This CDR3 contains 16 residues. Trimming cost V 1 base and J 2 bases, with 12 bases left between them. Germline values: CDR1 SEHNR, CDR2 FQNEAQ (reference sequence). CDR3 DNA sequence: TGTGCCAGCAGCTTAGTAGGGGATAGCGCCTACAATGAGCAGTTCTTC. Its protein product is CASSLVGDSAYNEQFF.

This clone appeared a single time. The chain combines TRBV27 with TRBJ2-7; D uncertain. The CDR3 is 14 residues long. CDR1 MNHEY and CDR2 SMNVEV come from the germline V gene (reference sequence). Trimming removed 0 bases at V and 2 bases at J, with 8 bases between. The CDR3 region has the DNA TGTGCCAGCAGTTTATCTGGCAGGACCTACGAGCAGTACTTC. Encoded protein: CASSLSGRTYEQYF.

The chain joins TRBV4-1 to TRBJ2-3, with 13 positions matching TRBD2. Germline assignment: CDR1 MGHRA and CDR2 YSYEKL. V shed 2 bases, J shed 3 bases, and the junction held 8 bases outside the gene matches. The CDR3 is 18 residues long. CDR3 protein: CASSQIFRLAGGTDTQYF. The CDR3 DNA sequence: TGCGCCAGCAGCCAAATATTCCGACTAGCGGGAGGTACAGATACGCAGTATTTT.

This chain uses TRBV30 with TRBJ2-3, with 8 bases identical to TRBD2. V lost 5 bases to trimming and J lost 11 bases; unmatched junction nucleotides: 18. Germline-derived CDR1 and CDR2 are GTSNPN and SVGIG (reference sequence). The CDR3 contains 15 residues. The DNA for the CDR3 is TGTGCCTGGGCCCTCTTAGCGGGGAAGATTTATGGGCAGTATTTT. Its translation is CAWALLAGKIYGQYF.

The chain links TRBV6-5 to TRBJ1-2; D gene ambiguous. Germline loops: CDR1 MNHEY, CDR2 SVGAGI. The ends were cut back, 2 bases at V and 2 bases at J, with 9 bases in the middle. The CDR3 is made up of 14 amino acids. Here the CDR3 DNA reads TGTGCCAGCAGTTACGGGCACGGAAACTATGGCTACACCTTC. Its protein product is CASSYGHGNYGYTF.

The V and J genes are TRBV5-1 and TRBJ2-1; weak D call: TRBD2 (5 bases). Germline V gene sequence: CDR1 SGHRS, CDR2 YFSETQ. The CDR3 is made up of 20 amino acids. The V gene lost 5 bases and the J gene lost 0 bases, with 27 bases spanning the gap. CDR3 loop: CASRRAGGPSYDSSYNEQFF. For the CDR3, the DNA is TGCGCCAGCAGGCGGGCCGGTGGACCTTCCTATGATAGCTCCTACAATGAGCAGTTCTTC.

The rearrangement uses TRBV7-9 and TRBJ2-1; 13 bases align to TRBD2. The ends lost 5 bases at V and 5 bases at J; junction bases unmatched: 6. The length of the CDR3 is 16 residues. Germline CDR1 is SEHNR and CDR2 is FQNEAQ (reference sequence). The CDR3, as DNA: TGTGCCAGCAGCCGGGGACTAGCGGGAAACCACAATGAGCAGTTCTTC. It translates to CASSRGLAGNHNEQFF.

The chain couples TRBV27 to TRBJ1-5, with TRBD1 as a possible D gene (5 bases). The CDR3 sequence is 13 residues long. The V gene lost 7 bases and the J gene lost 7 bases, with 14 bases spanning the gap. Germline V gene lookup returns CDR1 MNHEY and CDR2 SMNVEV (reference sequence). The DNA for the CDR3 is TGTGCCAGCACCCGGGGGGACGGCCAGCCCCAGCATTTT. Protein sequence: CASTRGDGQPQHF.